This T cell receptor (beta chain) was profiled in a study of shared clonotypes between healthy human individuals. Only in-frame clones appear in the TCRdb table, and some are missing; sequencing was by immunoSEQ multiplex PCR. The data hold approximately 2.5 million clones, with 90% to 95% observed a single time. From germline, CDR1 is SGHRS and CDR2 YFSETQ. The junction had 8 bases not matched to a gene; V was cut back by 4 bases and J by 5 bases. The CDR3 runs 15 residues. The sequence derives from a man between 18 and 35 years old in good health. Material: naive CD4+ T cells sorted from blood. Regarding subset: CD45RA+ positively selected. The gene calls are TRBV5-1 and TRBJ1-4, with 7 bases matching TRBD1. The CDR3 region is CASSRLGTENEKLFF. The CDR3 DNA is TGCGCCAGCAGCAGACTCGGGACAGAGAATGAAAAACTGTTTTTT.